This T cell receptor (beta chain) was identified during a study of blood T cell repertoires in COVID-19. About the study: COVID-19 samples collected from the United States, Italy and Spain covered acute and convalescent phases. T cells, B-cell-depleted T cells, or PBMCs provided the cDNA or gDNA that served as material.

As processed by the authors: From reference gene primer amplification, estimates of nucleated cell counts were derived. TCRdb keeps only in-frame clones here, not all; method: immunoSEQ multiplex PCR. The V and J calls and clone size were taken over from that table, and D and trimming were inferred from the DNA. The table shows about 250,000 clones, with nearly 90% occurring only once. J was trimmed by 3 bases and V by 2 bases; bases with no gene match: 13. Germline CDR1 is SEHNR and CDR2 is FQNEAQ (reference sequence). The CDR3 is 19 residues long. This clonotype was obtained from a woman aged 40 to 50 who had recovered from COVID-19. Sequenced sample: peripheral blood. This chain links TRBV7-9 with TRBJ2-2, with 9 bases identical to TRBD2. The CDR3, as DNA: TGTGCCAGCAGCTTACCTAGCCGCGGGAGGGCCGGAGACACCGGGGAGCTGTTTTTT. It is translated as CASSLPSRGRAGDTGELFF. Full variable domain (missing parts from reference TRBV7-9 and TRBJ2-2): DTGVSQNPRHKITKRGQNVTFRCDPISEHNRLYWYRQTLGQGPEFLTYFQNEAQLEKSRLLSDRFSAERPKGSFSTLEIQRTEQGDSAMYLCASSLPSRGRAGDTGELFFGEGSRLTVL.